Shown below are 18 T cell receptor beta chains from a single sample sequenced in a study of CD8+CD57+ T cells in acquired aplastic anemia. Genomic DNA, serving as template, underwent TCR beta VDJ and CDR3 profiling. TCRdb ran MiXCR on the reads and lists one entry per CDR3 protein. The sample includes 150,000 to 200,000 distinct CDR3 sequences, just under 45% of them seen just once. Specimen: sorted CD4+, CD8+, or CD8+CD57+ T cells (not recorded which) from PBMCs. These receptors all stem from a human donor in good health.

As to this clonotype: The conserved phenylalanine or tryptophan is not found at the CDR3 terminus, so this likely reflects a read error. V gene TRBV19 combines with J gene TRBJ1-1; TRBD1 might be the D (5 bases). The CDR3 loop spans 13 amino acids. V was clipped by 3 bases and J by 4 bases, with 9 bases between them. Germline loops: CDR1 LNHDA, CDR2 SQIVND (reference sequence). The CDR3 region is CASSIQGSTEAFS. For the CDR3, the DNA is TGTGCCAGTAGTATCCAGGGAAGCACTGAAGCTTTCTCT.

As concerns this clonotype: This may arise from a read error, as a much more abundant clone is one base away. CDR3 in DNA: TGTGCCAGCAGCGTGACAGGGGGCGCGGGAGATACGCAGTATTTT. This translates into CASSVTGGAGDTQYF. The chain recombines TRBV11-1 with TRBJ2-3; 10 nucleotides agree with TRBD1. Germline V lookup: CDR1 SGHAT, CDR2 FQDESV (reference sequence). The CDR3 totals 15 residues. V gave up 5 bases and J gave up 5 bases; unmatched junction bases: 7.

This clonotype was detected only a few times. The genes are TRBV6-5 and TRBJ1-2; 7 bases align to TRBD1. CDR1 and CDR2 (germline): MNHEY, SVGAGI. The ends lost 1 base at V and 7 bases at J; junction bases unmatched: 6. This CDR3 is 14 amino acids long. The CDR3 is CASSYYETGSGYTF. The CDR3 coding sequence is TGTGCCAGCAGTTACTATGAGACAGGGAGTGGCTACACCTTC.

This clonotype appeared many times. The rearrangement uses TRBV5-1 and TRBJ1-1, with TRBD1 as a possible D gene (5 bases). The germline V and J ends were trimmed by 0 bases and 2 bases, with 8 bases remaining between them. The CDR3 sequence is 14 residues long. Per the germline V gene, CDR1 is SGHRS and CDR2 is YFSETQ. The CDR3 DNA reads as TGCGCCAGCAGCTTGGTGGGGGTTAACACTGAAGCTTTCTTT. This sequence encodes CASSLVGVNTEAFF. Supplemented by reference TRBV5-1 and TRBJ1-1, the full variable domain reads KAGVTQTPRYLIKTRGQQVTLSCSPISGHRSVSWYQQTPGQGLQFLFEYFSETQRNKGNFPGRFSGRQFSNSRSEMNVSTLELGDSALYLCASSLVGVNTEAFFGQGTRLTVV.

This clonotype turned up a few times. This chain joins TRBV12-5 and TRBJ2-1; D ambiguous. The CDR3 runs 17 residues. The V end was cut by 0 bases, the J end by 3 bases, with 15 bases between. Germline values: CDR1 LGHNT, CDR2 FRNRAP. The CDR3 nucleotides read TGTGCTAGTGGTTTGGTACTTTCCCGCCAGAACTACAATGAGCAGTTCTTC. Its translation: CASGLVLSRQNYNEQFF. The full variable domain, with the rest looked up from reference TRBV12-5 and TRBJ2-1, is DARVTQTPRHKVTEMGQEVTMRCQPILGHNTVFWYRQTMMQGLELLAYFRNRAPLDDSGMPKDRFSAEMPDATLATLKIQPSEPRDSAVYFCASGLVLSRQNYNEQFFGPGTRLTVL.

The sample holds many counts of this clonotype. This chain uses TRBV20-1 with TRBJ2-3; perhaps TRBD2 as D (5 bases). The germline V and J ends were trimmed by 4 bases and 4 bases, with 12 bases remaining between them. Germline V CDR1 and CDR2: DFQATT, SNEGSKA (reference sequence). The CDR3 contains 13 residues. CDR3 sequence reads: CSAILGGADTQYF. The CDR3 DNA reads TGCAGTGCTATCCTCGGAGGAGCAGATACGCAGTATTTT.

The V and J genes are TRBV20-1 and TRBJ1-5, with TRBD1 as a possible D gene (6 bases). The CDR3 totals 14 residues. Trimming removed 6 bases from V and 0 bases from J, with 12 bases in between. CDR1 is DFQATT and CDR2 is SNEGSKA in the germline V gene (reference sequence). CDR3 residues: CSAITGFSNQPQHF. The CDR3 DNA sequence: TGCAGTGCCATCACAGGGTTTAGCAATCAGCCCCAGCATTTT.

The chain employs TRBV15 and TRBJ1-6; no definite D call. This CDR3 is built from 13 residues. The germline CDR1 and CDR2 sequences are LNHNV and YYDKDF (reference sequence). V lost 1 base and J lost 8, with 6 bases in between. Here the CDR3 DNA reads TGTGCCACCAGCAGAGTTGGCGATTCACCCCTCCACTTT. This translates into CATSRVGDSPLHF.

This clonotype was detected ten times or more. CDR3 amino acids: CASSFQGNIQYF. CDR3 DNA sequence: TGTGCCAGCAGTTTTCAGGGAAACATTCAGTACTTC. This chain uses TRBV12-3 or TRBV12-4 with TRBJ2-4; D is perhaps TRBD1 (5 bases). The CDR3 is made up of 12 amino acids. V was clipped by 3 bases and J by 6 bases, with 6 bases between them.

The chain joins TRBV20-1 to TRBJ1-6, with D unclear. Germline V lookup: CDR1 DFQATT, CDR2 SNEGSKA (reference sequence). CDR3 length equals 13 residues. V was pared by 0 bases and J by 6 bases, with 6 bases between. This chain's CDR3 is CSARDSGNSPLHF. CDR3 DNA: TGCAGTGCTAGAGACAGTGGTAATTCACCCCTCCACTTT.

The chain recombines TRBV10-3 with TRBJ2-7, with 8 bases lining up with TRBD2. Germline V gene sequence: CDR1 ENHRY, CDR2 SYGVKD. V shed 4 bases and J 2 bases; nucleotides not matched to a gene: 10. This CDR3 region has 16 residues. DNA for the CDR3: TGTGCCATCAGTGGGGCTGTACTAGCGGTTACCTACGAGCAGTACTTC. As protein: CAISGAVLAVTYEQYF.

This clonotype showed up many times. J is TRBJ2-5 and V is TRBV7-8; D is possibly TRBD1 (6 bases). CDR1 is SGHVS, CDR2 FQNEAQ, per germline. V gave up 7 bases and J gave up 3 bases, with 15 bases separating them. This CDR3 spans 14 amino acids. This chain's CDR3 is CASTWTESKETQYF. In DNA, the CDR3 is TGTGCCAGCACGTGGACAGAGTCCAAAGAGACCCAGTACTTC.

Turning to this clonotype: The junction does not match germline at one end; this may be a read error. The chain has TRBV6-1 and TRBJ1-5; the match to TRBD1 covers 12 bases. In germline, CDR1 is MNHNS, CDR2 SASEGT. CDR3 size: 14 residues. The CDR3 spells CAGSRDRGRQPQHF. DNA of the CDR3: TGTGCCGGCAGTCGGGACAGGGGGCGTCAGCCCCAGCATTTT.

This clonotype was seen a handful of times. This chain uses TRBV2 with TRBJ1-5; D possibly corresponds to TRBD1 (6 bases). CDR1 SNHLY and CDR2 FYNNEI come from the germline V gene. V was trimmed by 1 base and J by 6 bases, leaving 16 bases between them. CDR3 length: 16 amino acids. CDR3 nucleotide sequence: TGTGCCAGCAGTGAAGGGGGGGGGGGCCTGGCTCAGCCCCAGCATTTT. Its protein is CASSEGGGGLAQPQHF.

This clonotype showed up many times. One junction end does not reproduce the germline sequence, and a read error may be involved. The chain is built from TRBV5-1 and TRBJ2-1, with TRBD2 identical over 8 bases. The germline gives CDR1 SGHRS, CDR2 YFSETQ. The CDR3 consists of 14 residues. Written as DNA, the CDR3 is TGCGCCAGCACCTTGCGGGGGGCTCGCAATGAGCAGTTCTTC. This gives the protein CASTLRGARNEQFF.

The chain is built from TRBV15 and TRBJ1-4; no definite D call. V was trimmed by 1 base and J by 9 bases, leaving 9 bases between them. CDR3 length: 13 residues. CDR1 is LNHNV and CDR2 is YYDKDF in the germline V gene (reference sequence). The chain's CDR3 is CATSRGGSQKLFF. The CDR3 DNA sequence: TGTGCCACCAGCAGAGGAGGGAGCCAAAAACTGTTTTTT. Supplemented by reference TRBV15 and TRBJ1-4, the full variable domain reads DAMVIQNPRYQVTQFGKPVTLSCSQTLNHNVMYWYQQKSSQAPKLLFHYYDKDFNNEADTPDNFQSRRPNTSFCFLDIRSPGLGDTAMYLCATSRGGSQKLFFGSGTQLSVL.

The rearrangement uses TRBV19 and TRBJ2-5, with TRBD2 matching 11 bases. There are 15 residues in the CDR3. J was trimmed by 4 bases and V by 4 bases; bases with no gene match: 5. Germline CDR1 LNHDA, CDR2 SQIVND (reference sequence). In DNA, the CDR3 is TGTGCCAGTAGTACTATAGCGGGAGGGCGAGAGACCCAGTACTTC. It specifies CASSTIAGGRETQYF.

Of note for this clonotype: The junction and the germline gene differ at one end; a read error may be behind it. This chain joins TRBV11-1 and TRBJ2-7; the D gene is possibly TRBD2 (6 bases). The CDR3 length is 17 residues. Germline V gene data show CDR1 as SGHAT and CDR2 as FQDESV (reference sequence). CDR3 sequence reads: CASSPGGIGLNSYGQYF. The CDR3 region has the DNA TGTGCCAGCAGCCCAGGCGGGATTGGACTCAACTCCTACGGGCAGTACTTC.